These 5 T cell receptor beta chains were sequenced from one sample in a study of early T cells in non-severe SARS-CoV-2 infection. TCRdb re-called the 5' RACE reads with MiXCR, one entry per CDR3 protein. The data contain about 80,000 distinct CDR3 sequences, 10% to 15% of them singletons. Sequenced sample: whole blood. The receptors derive from an adult who was a healthcare worker with PCR-confirmed SARS-CoV-2 infection or an uninfected control (not recorded which).

This clonotype has at least ten counts. J is TRBJ2-7 and V is TRBV6-2 or TRBV6-3; no reliable D call. Germline lookup yields CDR1 MNHEY and CDR2 SVGEGT. This CDR3 has 14 amino acids. The V end was cut by 2 bases, the J end by 6 bases, with 14 bases between. The CDR3 region is CASSYAAPPGEQYF. CDR3 DNA sequence: TGTGCCAGCAGTTACGCGGCCCCTCCCGGCGAGCAGTACTTC.

This clonotype was detected ten times or more. The chain employs TRBV3-1 and TRBJ2-7; TRBD2 matches 8 bases. Germline V gene sequence: CDR1 LGHDT, CDR2 YNNKEL (reference sequence). Germline trimming cut 6 bases from V and 6 bases from J; bases unmatched to any gene: 10. The CDR3 totals 14 residues. The CDR3 protein is CASSPGRALGEQYF. CDR3 coding DNA: TGTGCCAGCAGTCCCGGGAGGGCCTTAGGCGAGCAGTACTTC.

This clonotype has only a few counts. J is TRBJ2-4 and V is TRBV23-1; no firm D call. TRBV23-1 is labeled an ORF, and its function is uncertain. This CDR3 has 14 amino acids. The germline V and J ends were trimmed by 3 bases and 5 bases, with 11 bases remaining between them. The CDR3 DNA reads as TGCGCCAGCAGTCACCCCGGCAGACAAAACATTCAGTACTTC. It encodes CASSHPGRQNIQYF.

The chain has TRBV6-5 and TRBJ2-7; 7 bases are a match to TRBD1. The V and J ends lost 5 bases and 1 base, in that order; junction bases with no gene match: 5. The CDR3 extends over 14 amino acids. Germline CDR1 MNHEY, CDR2 SVGAGI. The CDR3 region is CASSPPGQSYEQYF. Here the CDR3 DNA reads TGTGCCAGCAGTCCGCCGGGACAGTCCTACGAGCAGTACTTC.

This clonotype was seen ten or more times. The chain couples TRBV7-9 to TRBJ2-7; D tentatively reads TRBD1 or TRBD2 (5 bases each). This CDR3 is 12 amino acids long. Germline loops: CDR1 SEHNR, CDR2 FQNEAQ (reference sequence). V lost 1 base and J 5 bases, leaving 6 bases between the germline ends. The CDR3 DNA is TGTGCCAGCAGCTTAGGAGGGGACGAGCAGTACTTC. It specifies CASSLGGDEQYF.